This is a list of T cell receptor beta chains from one sample in a study of prognosis after radiotherapy for stage I lung cancer. TCRdb analysed the multiplex PCR reads with MiXCR anew, one entry per CDR3 protein. Among tens of thousands of distinct CDR3 sequences listed, roughly 36% were seen once. Specimen: PBMCs, collected before or after stereotactic body radiation therapy (not recorded which). All receptors come from a donor older than 45 with non-small cell lung cancer. CDR3s include the opening cysteine and the closing phenylalanine or tryptophan. The D gene is left open where the match is weak. Size is stated for part of the rows, as once, few or many counts, or as a class when the clone is expanded.

TRBJ2-1 | TRBV11-3 | medium-sized | . | CASSLEGRLNNEQFF | TGTGCCAGCAGCTTAGAGGGAAGACTAAACAATGAGCAGTTCTTC
TRBJ2-3 | TRBV11-2 | . | . | CASSYRQVLTARTGTQYF | TGTGCCAGCAGCTATCGACAGGTTTTGACGGCTCGCACAGGTACGCAGTATTTT
TRBJ2-5 | TRBV18 | many | TRBD1 | CASSLGQGPEETQYF | TGTGCCAGCTCACTCGGACAGGGGCCCGAAGAGACCCAGTACTTC
TRBJ2-1 | TRBV4-3 | . | . | CASPPPINYSYNEQFF | TGCGCCAGCCCCCCCCCGATAAACTACTCCTACAATGAGCAGTTCTTC
TRBJ2-1 | TRBV6-2/TRBV6-3 | . | . | CASSEPGAGLDYEQLF | TGTGCCAGCAGTGAACCAGGGGCAGGGCTCGATTATGAGCAGTTATTC
TRBJ2-3 | TRBV5-1 | many | . | CASSLDQATDTQYF | TGCGCCAGCAGCTTGGACCAAGCGACGGATACGCAGTATTTT
TRBJ2-3 | TRBV20-1 | . | TRBD1 | CSGRAGGFDTQYF | TGCAGTGGACGGGCAGGGGGCTTTGATACGCAGTATTTT
TRBJ2-1 | TRBV9 | few | TRBD2 | CASSPGTSGNNEQFF | TGTGCCAGCAGCCCCGGGACTAGCGGGAACAATGAGCAGTTCTTC
TRBJ2-7 | TRBV5-1 | many | TRBD2 | CASSFGYLGLAGVPYEQYF | TGCGCCAGCAGCTTTGGGTACCTTGGACTAGCGGGAGTCCCTTACGAGCAGTACTTC
TRBJ1-2 | TRBV4-2 | many | TRBD1 | CASSQEGGDGYTF | TGTGCCAGCAGCCAAGAAGGGGGCGATGGCTACACCTTC
TRBJ2-1 | TRBV5-5 | many | TRBD2 | CASSEGLADYNEQFF | TGTGCCAGCAGCGAGGGACTAGCGGATTACAATGAGCAGTTCTTC
TRBJ2-4 | TRBV7-9 | few | . | CASSAPGGGTKNIQYF | TGTGCCAGCAGCGCCCCAGGGGGAGGGACCAAAAACATTCAGTACTTC
TRBJ1-1 | TRBV19 | many | TRBD1 | CASRDRNTEAFF | TGTGCCAGCCGGGACAGGAACACTGAAGCTTTCTTT
TRBJ2-2 | TRBV5-6 | many | . | CASSRGDHTGELFF | TGTGCCAGCAGCCGCGGGGACCACACCGGGGAGCTGTTTTTT
TRBJ1-6 | TRBV5-1 | many | . | CASGRVINSPLHF | TGCGCCAGCGGGAGGGTGATTAATTCACCCCTCCACTTT
TRBJ1-6 | TRBV19 | medium-sized | . | CASSRNSGLLDNSPLHF | TGTGCCAGTAGTCGTAACTCCGGACTGCTTGATAATTCACCCCTCCACTTT
TRBJ2-7 | TRBV2 | many | . | CASSDEGTAGQYF | TGTGCCAGCAGTGACGAGGGGACCGCGGGGCAGTACTTC
TRBJ2-3 | TRBV28 | many | . | CASRQARDTQYF | TGTGCCAGCAGACAGGCCAGAGATACGCAGTATTTT
TRBJ2-5 | TRBV18 | many | TRBD1 | CASSRDRGLETQYF | TGTGCCAGCTCAAGGGACAGGGGGTTGGAGACCCAGTACTTC
TRBJ1-1 | TRBV28 | many | TRBD1 | CASTLFGQGQAFF | TGTGCCAGCACCCTTTTCGGACAGGGCCAAGCTTTCTTT
TRBJ2-7 | TRBV2 | . | . | CASSFSSVYEHYF | TGTGCCAGCAGTTTCTCATCCGTTTACGAGCATTACTTC
TRBJ2-3 | TRBV4-2 | . | . | CASNSTDTQYF | TGTGCCAGCAACTCTACAGATACGCAGTATTTT
TRBJ2-3 | TRBV28 | . | TRBD2 | CAGSTSGITDTHYF | TGTGCCGGCAGCACTAGCGGGATCACAGATACGCATTATTTT
TRBJ2-2 | TRBV5-1 | . | . | CASSLDPIGLVSGELFF | TGCGCCAGCAGCTTGGATCCAATAGGGCTAGTCTCCGGGGAGCTGTTTTTT
TRBJ1-1 | TRBV28 | many | . | CASKVNVNTEAFF | TGTGCCAGCAAGGTCAATGTGAACACTGAAGCTTTCTTT
TRBJ2-1 | TRBV6-1 | many | TRBD2 | CASSDRAISGRSGNEQFF | TGTGCCAGCAGTGACAGGGCTATCAGCGGGAGATCGGGCAATGAGCAGTTCTTC
TRBJ1-2 | TRBV12-3/TRBV12-4 | many | . | CASSLKAGYTF | TGTGCCAGCAGTTTAAAGGCCGGCTACACCTTC
TRBJ2-7 | TRBV5-1 | many | . | CASSLAADSYEQYF | TGCGCCAGCAGCTTGGCGGCAGACTCATACGAGCAGTACTTC
TRBJ2-5 | TRBV20-1 | few | TRBD2 | CSAEGPPAGVPGETQYF | TGCAGTGCCGAGGGCCCCCCAGCGGGAGTGCCCGGTGAGACCCAGTACTTC
TRBJ2-1 | TRBV29-1 | . | . | CSVESYNEQFF | TGCAGCGTTGAATCTTACAATGAGCAGTTCTTC
TRBJ2-3 | TRBV6-2/TRBV6-3 | many | TRBD1 | CASRTRGRTDTQYF | TGTGCCAGCAGGACCAGGGGGCGCACAGATACGCAGTATTTT
TRBJ1-1 | TRBV27 | . | TRBD1 | CASSSQGVRSEAFF | TGTGCCAGCAGTTCCCAGGGGGTTAGGTCTGAAGCTTTCTTT
TRBJ2-7 | TRBV20-1 | many | TRBD1 | CSASGDRASYEQYF | TGCAGTGCTAGCGGTGACAGGGCCTCCTACGAGCAGTACTTC
TRBJ1-2 | TRBV12-3/TRBV12-4 | once | TRBD1 | CASSSPGQGNYGYTF | TGTGCCAGCAGTAGTCCGGGACAGGGTAACTATGGCTACACCTTC
TRBJ2-1 | TRBV6-5 | . | TRBD2 | CASSSTSGTYNEQFF | TGTGCCAGCAGTTCAACTAGCGGGACCTACAATGAGCAGTTCTTC
TRBJ1-6 | TRBV20-1 | medium-sized | . | CSARPRDKPYNSPLHF | TGCAGTGCTAGACCCCGGGACAAACCTTATAATTCACCCCTCCACTTT
TRBJ1-6 | TRBV7-9 | many | TRBD1 | CASSPTGGNSPLHF | TGTGCCAGCAGCCCAACAGGGGGTAATTCACCCCTCCACTTT
TRBJ1-3 | TRBV6-5 | many | . | CASSYSQSSGNTIYF | TGTGCCAGCAGTTACTCCCAGAGCTCTGGAAACACCATATATTTT
TRBJ1-5 | TRBV30 | many | . | CAWSVRGNQPQHF | TGTGCCTGGAGTGTAAGGGGTAATCAGCCCCAGCATTTT
TRBJ2-3 | TRBV6-1 | many | . | CASRISGGPTDTQYF | TGTGCCAGCAGAATTTCGGGGGGCCCCACAGATACGCAGTATTTT
TRBJ1-2 | TRBV2 | many | . | CASSELGTTGITF | TGTGCCAGCAGTGAGCTTGGGACAACTGGTATCACCTTC
TRBJ2-1 | TRBV7-6 | many | . | CASSSSPPTGYNEQFF | TGTGCCAGCAGCTCATCCCCGCCGACTGGTTACAATGAGCAGTTCTTC
TRBJ1-3 | TRBV18 | many | . | CASSRGIPNREAGNTIYF | TGTGCCAGCTCACGAGGGATCCCGAACCGAGAGGCTGGAAACACCATATATTTT
TRBJ2-3 | TRBV19 | many | TRBD2 | CASSILGGGDTQYF | TGTGCCAGTAGTATCCTTGGGGGGGGAGATACGCAGTATTTT
TRBJ2-5 | TRBV18 | many | . | CASSPGIVEETQYF | TGTGCCAGCTCACCAGGGATCGTCGAAGAGACCCAGTACTTC
TRBJ2-7 | TRBV2 | many | TRBD2 | CAIRRRLASYEQYF | TGTGCGATCAGAAGGAGACTAGCGAGCTACGAGCAGTACTTC
TRBJ2-2 | TRBV7-2 | . | . | CASSLISIGQLFF | TGTGCCAGCAGCTTGATTAGCATCGGGCAGCTGTTTTTT